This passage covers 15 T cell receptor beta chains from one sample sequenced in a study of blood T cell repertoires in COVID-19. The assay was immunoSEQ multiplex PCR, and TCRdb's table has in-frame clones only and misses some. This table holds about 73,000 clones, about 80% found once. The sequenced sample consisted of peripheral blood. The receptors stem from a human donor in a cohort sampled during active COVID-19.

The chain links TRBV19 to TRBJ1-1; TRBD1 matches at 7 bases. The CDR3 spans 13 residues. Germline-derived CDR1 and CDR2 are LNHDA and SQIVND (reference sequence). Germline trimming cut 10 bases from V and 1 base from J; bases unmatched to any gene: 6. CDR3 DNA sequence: TGTGCCACCCGAGGGACAGCGAACACTGAAGCTTTCTTT. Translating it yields CATRGTANTEAFF.

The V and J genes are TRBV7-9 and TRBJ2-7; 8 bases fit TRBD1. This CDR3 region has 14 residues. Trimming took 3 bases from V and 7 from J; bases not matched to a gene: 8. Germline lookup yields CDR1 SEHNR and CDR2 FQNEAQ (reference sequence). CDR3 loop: CASSFDTGGWEQYF. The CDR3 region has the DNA TGTGCCAGCAGCTTCGATACAGGGGGATGGGAGCAGTACTTC.

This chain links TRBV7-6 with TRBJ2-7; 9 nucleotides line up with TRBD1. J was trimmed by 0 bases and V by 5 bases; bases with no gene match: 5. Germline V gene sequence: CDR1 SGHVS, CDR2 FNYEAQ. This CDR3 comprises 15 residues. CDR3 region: CASSPGTGSSYEQYF. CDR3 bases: TGTGCCAGCAGCCCTGGGACAGGGAGCTCCTACGAGCAGTACTTC. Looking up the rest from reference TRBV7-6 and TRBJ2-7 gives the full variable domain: GAGVSQSPRYKVTKRGQDVALRCDPISGHVSLYWYRQALGQGPEFLTYFNYEAQQDKSGLPNDRFSAERPEGSISTLTIQRTEQRDSAMYRCASSPGTGSSYEQYFGPGTRLTVT.

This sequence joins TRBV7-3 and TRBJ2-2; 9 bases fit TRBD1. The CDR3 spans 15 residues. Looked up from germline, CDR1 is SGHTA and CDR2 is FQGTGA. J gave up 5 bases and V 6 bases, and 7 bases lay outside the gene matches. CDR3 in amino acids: CASRPTGGGTGELFF. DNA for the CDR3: TGTGCCAGCAGGCCGACAGGGGGAGGTACCGGGGAGCTGTTTTTT.

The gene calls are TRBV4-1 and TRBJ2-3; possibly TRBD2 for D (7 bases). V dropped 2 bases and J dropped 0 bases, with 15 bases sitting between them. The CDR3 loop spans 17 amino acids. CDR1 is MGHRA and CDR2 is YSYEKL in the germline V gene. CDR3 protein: CASSQHTRGASTDTQYF. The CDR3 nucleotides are TGCGCCAGCAGCCAACATACTCGGGGGGCTAGCACAGATACGCAGTATTTT.

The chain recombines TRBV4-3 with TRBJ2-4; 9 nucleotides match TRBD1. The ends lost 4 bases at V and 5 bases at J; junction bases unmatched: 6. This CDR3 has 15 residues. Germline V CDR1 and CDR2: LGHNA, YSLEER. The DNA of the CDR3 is TGCGCCAGCAGCCTTACTACAGGGGGCCAAAACATTCAGTACTTC. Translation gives CASSLTTGGQNIQYF.

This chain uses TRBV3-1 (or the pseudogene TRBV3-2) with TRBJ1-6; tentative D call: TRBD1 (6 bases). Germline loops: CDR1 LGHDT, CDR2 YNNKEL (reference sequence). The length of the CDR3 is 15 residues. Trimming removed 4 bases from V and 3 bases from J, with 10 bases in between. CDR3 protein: CASSRLDSYNSPLHF. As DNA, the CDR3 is TGTGCCAGCAGCCGCCTGGACAGCTATAATTCACCCCTCCACTTT.

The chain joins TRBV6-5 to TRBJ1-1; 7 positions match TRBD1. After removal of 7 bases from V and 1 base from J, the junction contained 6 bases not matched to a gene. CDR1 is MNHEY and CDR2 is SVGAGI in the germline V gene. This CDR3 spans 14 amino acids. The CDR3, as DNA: TGTGCCAGCATCCCCGGGACAGCGAACACTGAAGCTTTCTTT. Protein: CASIPGTANTEAFF.

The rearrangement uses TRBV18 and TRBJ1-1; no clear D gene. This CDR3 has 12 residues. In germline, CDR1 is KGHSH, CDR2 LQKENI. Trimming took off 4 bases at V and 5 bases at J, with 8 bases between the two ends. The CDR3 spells CASSRGETEAFF. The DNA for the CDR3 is TGTGCCAGCTCACGCGGGGAAACTGAAGCTTTCTTT.

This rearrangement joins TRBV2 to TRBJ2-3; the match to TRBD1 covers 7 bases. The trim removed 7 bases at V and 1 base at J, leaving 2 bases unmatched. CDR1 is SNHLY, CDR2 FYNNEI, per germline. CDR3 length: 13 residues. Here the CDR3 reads CASKGQGTDTQYF. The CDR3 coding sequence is TGTGCCAGCAAAGGACAGGGCACAGATACGCAGTATTTT.

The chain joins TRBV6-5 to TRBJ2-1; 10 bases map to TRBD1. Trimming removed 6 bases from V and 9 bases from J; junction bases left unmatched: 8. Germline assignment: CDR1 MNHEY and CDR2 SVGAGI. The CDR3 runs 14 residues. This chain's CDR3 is CASSPGTGVAEQFF. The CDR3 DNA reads TGTGCCAGCAGCCCCGGGACAGGGGTTGCTGAGCAGTTCTTC.

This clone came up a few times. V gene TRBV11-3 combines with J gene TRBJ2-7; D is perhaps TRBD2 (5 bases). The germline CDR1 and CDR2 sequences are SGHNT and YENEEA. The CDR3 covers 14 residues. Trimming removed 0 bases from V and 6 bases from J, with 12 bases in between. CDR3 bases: TGTGCCAGCAGCTTAGAACGGACCGAGGGCGAGCAGTACTTC. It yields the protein CASSLERTEGEQYF.

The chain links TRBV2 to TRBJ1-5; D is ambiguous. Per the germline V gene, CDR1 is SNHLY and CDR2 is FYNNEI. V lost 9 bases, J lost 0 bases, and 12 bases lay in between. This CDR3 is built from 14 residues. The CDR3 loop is CARPWRDSNQPQHF. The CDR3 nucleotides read TGTGCCAGGCCGTGGAGGGATAGCAATCAGCCCCAGCATTTT.

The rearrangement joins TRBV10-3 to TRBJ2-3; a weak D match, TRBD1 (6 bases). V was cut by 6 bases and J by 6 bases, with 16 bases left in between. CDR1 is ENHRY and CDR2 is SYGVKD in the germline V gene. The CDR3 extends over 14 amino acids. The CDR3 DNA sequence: TGTGCCATCAGGGCAGGTACAGGGTTCGATACGCAGTATTTT. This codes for CAIRAGTGFDTQYF.

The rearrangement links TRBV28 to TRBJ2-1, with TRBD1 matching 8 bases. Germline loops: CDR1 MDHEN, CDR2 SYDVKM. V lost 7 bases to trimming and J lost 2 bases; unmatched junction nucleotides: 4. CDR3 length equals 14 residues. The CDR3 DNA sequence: TGTGCCAGCACCCCGGGACAGGCCTACAATGAGCAGTTCTTC. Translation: CASTPGQAYNEQFF.